These T cell receptor beta chains were read from a single sample in a study of shared clonotypes between healthy human individuals. The method was immunoSEQ multiplex PCR; TCRdb's version includes in-frame clones alone and lacks a portion of them. The data hold millions of clones, with 85% to 95% observed a single time. The specimen sequenced was naive CD4+ T cells sorted from blood. All receptors derive from a man aged 18 to 35 in good health. Each CDR3 is given with its conserved first and last residue. The order of the fields is J gene, V gene, CDR3 protein.

j_call: TRBJ2-1
v_call: TRBV5-1
cdr3_aa: CASSGEAGSHEQFF

j_call: TRBJ1-1
v_call: TRBV4-2
cdr3_aa: CASSPGVVGTEAFF

j_call: TRBJ1-5
v_call: TRBV29-1
cdr3_aa: CSVVPGADQPQHF

j_call: TRBJ1-2
v_call: TRBV10-3
cdr3_aa: CAISESGQGHYGYTF

j_call: TRBJ2-5
v_call: TRBV11-2
cdr3_aa: CASSLDRWEETQYF

j_call: TRBJ1-5
v_call: TRBV28
cdr3_aa: CASSSLDRFNQPQHF

j_call: TRBJ2-1
v_call: TRBV25-1
cdr3_aa: CASSGYEEQFF

j_call: TRBJ1-6
v_call: TRBV5-6
cdr3_aa: CASSWGGASVSYNSPLHF

j_call: TRBJ1-1
v_call: TRBV2
cdr3_aa: CASRLGLGEAFF

j_call: TRBJ2-5
v_call: TRBV29-1
cdr3_aa: CSDRTGGWETQYF

j_call: TRBJ2-5
v_call: TRBV14
cdr3_aa: CASSPIIGGGETQYF

j_call: TRBJ2-7
v_call: TRBV6-6
cdr3_aa: CASSHRDYIEQYF

j_call: TRBJ2-1
v_call: TRBV9
cdr3_aa: CASSPPSTGGGREQFF

j_call: TRBJ1-5
v_call: TRBV5-1
cdr3_aa: CASSVPGTEKHSNQPQHF

j_call: TRBJ2-5
v_call: TRBV19
cdr3_aa: CASSPGLAKETQYF

j_call: TRBJ2-1
v_call: TRBV29-1
cdr3_aa: CSVAGLAGGNEQFF

j_call: TRBJ2-7
v_call: TRBV5-6
cdr3_aa: CASSLASVLSEQYF

j_call: TRBJ2-3
v_call: TRBV10-2
cdr3_aa: CATRGTTDTQYF

j_call: TRBJ2-7
v_call: TRBV28
cdr3_aa: CASRAAPGEQYF

j_call: TRBJ2-1
v_call: TRBV2
cdr3_aa: CASSEWDADNEQFF

j_call: TRBJ2-5
v_call: TRBV2
cdr3_aa: CASSPGTVQETQYF

j_call: TRBJ2-1
v_call: TRBV14
cdr3_aa: CASSQSSGFDNEQFF

j_call: TRBJ2-6
v_call: TRBV28
cdr3_aa: CASRQDPGANVLTF

j_call: TRBJ1-1
v_call: TRBV6-5
cdr3_aa: CASSYSTPGMNTEAFF

j_call: TRBJ2-1
v_call: TRBV19
cdr3_aa: CASTQFNEQFF

j_call: TRBJ2-7
v_call: TRBV6-5
cdr3_aa: CASSSPGEQYF

j_call: TRBJ1-1
v_call: TRBV30
cdr3_aa: CAWASVGFRTEAFF

j_call: TRBJ2-3
v_call: TRBV18
cdr3_aa: CASSPPTRTDTQYF

j_call: TRBJ1-1
v_call: TRBV5-1
cdr3_aa: CASSSQTGGTEAFF

j_call: TRBJ2-7
v_call: TRBV10-1
cdr3_aa: CASSPDRPTYEQYF

j_call: TRBJ2-5
v_call: TRBV27
cdr3_aa: CASSPGVAGGLLPQYF

j_call: TRBJ1-1
v_call: TRBV18
cdr3_aa: CASSPTTGPIEAFF

j_call: TRBJ2-7
v_call: TRBV6-4
cdr3_aa: CASSAGRDRLFYEQYF

j_call: TRBJ2-7
v_call: TRBV4-1
cdr3_aa: CASSPGLAGGRVEQYF

j_call: TRBJ1-5
v_call: TRBV10-3
cdr3_aa: CAISFEGTGSQPQHF

j_call: TRBJ1-1
v_call: TRBV7-8
cdr3_aa: CASSFSEAEAFF

j_call: TRBJ2-2
v_call: TRBV5-5
cdr3_aa: CASSLRTSGPNTGELFF

j_call: TRBJ1-2
v_call: TRBV27
cdr3_aa: CASSLSVWGFGYTF

j_call: TRBJ2-3
v_call: TRBV28
cdr3_aa: CASSLPGAGSTDTQYF

j_call: TRBJ2-7
v_call: TRBV18
cdr3_aa: CASSPPPGHPYEQYF

j_call: TRBJ2-3
v_call: TRBV7-8
cdr3_aa: CASSFNSPDTQYF

j_call: TRBJ1-4
v_call: TRBV6-1
cdr3_aa: CASSEQTGVEKLFF

j_call: TRBJ1-5
v_call: TRBV18
cdr3_aa: CASSPSTAGTVGLSNQPQHF

j_call: TRBJ2-7
v_call: TRBV5-4
cdr3_aa: CASSGGAGKRSSYEQYF

j_call: TRBJ2-7
v_call: TRBV30
cdr3_aa: CAWSASYEQYF

j_call: TRBJ2-1
v_call: TRBV5-1
cdr3_aa: CASSSSLVGAGEQFF

j_call: TRBJ2-7
v_call: TRBV6-5
cdr3_aa: CASSAPTPGEQYF

j_call: TRBJ1-4
v_call: TRBV5-8
cdr3_aa: CASSLRSHEKLFF

j_call: TRBJ1-2
v_call: TRBV19
cdr3_aa: CASSIGPRNYGYTF

j_call: TRBJ2-3
v_call: TRBV5-4
cdr3_aa: CASSPGTLTDTQYF

j_call: TRBJ1-3
v_call: TRBV2
cdr3_aa: CASSVSGSSGNTIYF

j_call: TRBJ2-7
v_call: TRBV10-1
cdr3_aa: CASSEGWGEQYF

j_call: TRBJ1-6
v_call: TRBV7-9
cdr3_aa: CASSLPGDHSPLHF

j_call: TRBJ2-3
v_call: TRBV6-1
cdr3_aa: CASGMTDTQYF

j_call: TRBJ1-2
v_call: TRBV2
cdr3_aa: CASSEAPFGGYTF

j_call: TRBJ1-3
v_call: TRBV14
cdr3_aa: CASSQVRREGTIYF

j_call: TRBJ1-1
v_call: TRBV5-1
cdr3_aa: CASSWGGQTNTEAFF